Sequencing of this T cell receptor (beta chain) was carried out in a study of blood T cell repertoires in COVID-19. This table comes from immunoSEQ multiplex PCR, and its TCRdb copy is limited to in-frame clones, with some not included. This table holds more than 70,000 clones, roughly 85% found once. This clone was picked up one time. Trimming removed 6 bases at V and 2 bases at J, with 13 bases between. From germline, CDR1 is SGHRS and CDR2 YFSETQ. This CDR3 is built from 14 residues. This sequence joins TRBV5-1 and TRBJ2-3; D ambiguous. The source is a woman between 65 and 79 years old with acute or convalescent COVID-19. The specimen was peripheral blood. CDR3 region: CASKWSLYTDTQYF. The CDR3 nucleotides are TGCGCCAGCAAATGGAGCTTATACACAGATACGCAGTATTTT. Full variable domain (missing parts from reference TRBV5-1 and TRBJ2-3): KAGVTQTPRYLIKTRGQQVTLSCSPISGHRSVSWYQQTPGQGLQFLFEYFSETQRNKGNFPGRFSGRQFSNSRSEMNVSTLELGDSALYLCASKWSLYTDTQYFGPGTRLTVL.